This TCR beta chain originates from a study of beta chain features in type 1 diabetes. Across the study: Similarity in age, gender and cell yields was seen between patients and healthy donors. The samples had about 100,000,000 sorted cells examined in all. Study-wide points: Patients with type 1 diabetes carried fewer insertions and had more deletions at their VDJ junctions. Patients' naive, central memory and regulatory TCRB repertoires appeared more alike than those of healthy donors. In all four CD4+ subsets, TCRB CDR3 length was significantly, moderately reduced in type 1 diabetes.

cDNA synthesis used the whole RNA isolate, giving expressed TCRB sequences. Measured with immunoSEQ multiplex PCR; TCRdb has only the in-frame clones, and not every one. The sample has under 300,000 clones; 20% are singletons. This clone was detected only a few times. The antigen is undetermined. The sample comprised naive CD4+ T cells from blood. The receptor's source is a woman in her 40s with type 1 diabetes.

The DNA of the CDR3 is TGTGCCAGCAGCTTATGGATCTTGGACGGTGGGGGGGAGACCCAGTACTTC. It translates to CASSLWILDGGGETQYF. The chain links TRBV7-2 to TRBJ2-5, with a possible D match to TRBD2 (6 bases). CDR1 is SGHTA and CDR2 is FQGNSA in the germline V gene. Trimming removed 2 bases from V and 5 bases from J, with 21 bases in between. The CDR3 runs 17 residues.